A selection of T cell receptor beta chains follows, all from one sample in a study of blood T cell repertoires in COVID-19. Clones were sequenced by immunoSEQ multiplex PCR, and TCRdb holds only the in-frame ones, with some missing. The sample lists around 120,000 clones, about 78% occurring once. The sample comprised peripheral blood. Source of these receptors: a man aged 65 to 85 with acute or convalescent COVID-19. Both conserved end residues are part of each CDR3. Each record gives: V gene, J gene, D gene, clone size, CDR3 protein, CDR3 DNA. The D gene is left open where the match is weak. Clone size, where shown, is once, few, many, or a class for clones that have expanded.

>TRBV5-6|TRBJ1-1|.|.
CASSSQGLLEAFF
TGTGCCAGCAGCTCCCAGGGGCTTCTTGAAGCTTTCTTT
>TRBV5-5|TRBJ1-4|TRBD1|.
CASSDPQGLLSEKLFF
TGTGCCAGCAGCGACCCACAGGGGCTTTTGTCTGAAAAACTGTTTTTT
>TRBV6-2/TRBV6-3|TRBJ1-1|.|.
CASSYRGATEAFF
TGTGCCAGCAGTTATCGGGGAGCCACTGAAGCTTTCTTT
>TRBV4-1|TRBJ1-5|.|once
CASSPYQNSNQPQHF
TGCGCCAGCAGCCCCTACCAAAATAGCAATCAGCCCCAGCATTTT
>TRBV5-1|TRBJ2-5|TRBD2|.
CASSPGTSGQETQYF
TGCGCCAGCAGCCCTGGGACTAGCGGCCAAGAGACCCAGTACTTC
>TRBV7-9|TRBJ1-2|.|.
CASSFAQPLQGSNGYTF
TGTGCCAGCAGCTTCGCCCAGCCCCTACAGGGTTCTAATGGCTACACCTTC
>TRBV11-2|TRBJ1-3|.|.
CASSSMGLSSGNTIYF
TGTGCCAGCAGCTCCATGGGGCTTAGCTCTGGAAACACCATATATTTT
>TRBV9|TRBJ1-2|.|.
CASSVYDRTSVYGYTF
TGTGCCAGCAGCGTATATGACAGAACCTCCGTCTATGGCTACACCTTC
>TRBV5-6|TRBJ1-6|.|.
CASSGSDRFYNSPLHF
TGTGCCAGCAGCGGGTCCGACAGGTTTTACAATTCACCCCTCCACTTT
>TRBV5-1|TRBJ1-2|TRBD1|.
CASSLSGQGDGYTF
TGCGCCAGCAGCTTGTCGGGACAGGGGGATGGCTACACCTTC
>TRBV4-3|TRBJ2-7|.|.
CASSQNFARQSSYEQYF
TGCGCCAGCAGCCAAAACTTCGCGCGGCAGAGCTCCTACGAGCAGTACTTC
>TRBV18|TRBJ1-5|.|.
CASSPRGLADQPQHF
TGTGCCAGCTCACCTAGGGGACTAGCCGATCAGCCCCAGCATTTT
>TRBV3-1/TRBV3-2|TRBJ1-2|.|.
CASSQAGAGGYTF
TGTGCCAGCAGCCAAGCAGGGGCAGGGGGCTACACCTTC
>TRBV15|TRBJ1-5|.|.
CATNQGNQPQHF
TGTGCCACCAACCAGGGGAATCAGCCCCAGCATTTT
>TRBV20-1|TRBJ1-1|.|once
CSASGRARATEAFF
TGCAGTGCTAGTGGCAGGGCTCGGGCCACTGAAGCTTTCTTT
>TRBV7-9|TRBJ1-2|TRBD1|.
CASSPTGIVGYTF
TGTGCCAGCAGCCCGACAGGGATTGTTGGCTACACCTTC
>TRBV7-2|TRBJ1-5|.|.
CASSLGRVGQPQHF
TGTGCCAGCAGCTTAGGCAGGGTGGGTCAGCCCCAGCATTTT
>TRBV3-1/TRBV3-2|TRBJ1-3|TRBD1|once
CASSQDPPRQGRNTIYF
TGTGCCAGCAGCCAAGATCCTCCACGACAGGGAAGGAACACCATATATTTT